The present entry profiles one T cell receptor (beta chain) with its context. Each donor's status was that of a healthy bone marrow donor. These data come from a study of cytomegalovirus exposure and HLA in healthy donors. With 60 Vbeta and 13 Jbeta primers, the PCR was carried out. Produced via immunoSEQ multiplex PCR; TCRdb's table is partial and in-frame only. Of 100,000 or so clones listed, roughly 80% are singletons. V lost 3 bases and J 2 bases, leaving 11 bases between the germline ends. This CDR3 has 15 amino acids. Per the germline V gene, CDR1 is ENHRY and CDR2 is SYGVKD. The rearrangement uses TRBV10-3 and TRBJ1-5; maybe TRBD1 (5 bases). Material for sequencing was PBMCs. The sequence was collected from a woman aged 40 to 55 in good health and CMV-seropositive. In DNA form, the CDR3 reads TGTGCCATCAGTGATGGCAGGGATGGCAATCAGCCCCAGCATTTT. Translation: CAISDGRDGNQPQHF.